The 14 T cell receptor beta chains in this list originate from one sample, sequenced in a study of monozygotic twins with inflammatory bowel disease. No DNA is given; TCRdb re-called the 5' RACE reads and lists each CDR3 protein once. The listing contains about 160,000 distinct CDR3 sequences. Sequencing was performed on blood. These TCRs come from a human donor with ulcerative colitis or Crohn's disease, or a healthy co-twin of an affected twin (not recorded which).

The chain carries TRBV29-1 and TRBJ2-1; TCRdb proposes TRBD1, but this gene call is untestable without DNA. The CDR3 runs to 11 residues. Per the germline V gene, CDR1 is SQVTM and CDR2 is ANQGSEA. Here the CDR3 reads CSATGDNEQFF.

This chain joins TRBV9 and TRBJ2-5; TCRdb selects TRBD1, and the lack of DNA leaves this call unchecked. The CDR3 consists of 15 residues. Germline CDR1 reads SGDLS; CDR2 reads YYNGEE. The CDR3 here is CASSKTDTREETQYF.

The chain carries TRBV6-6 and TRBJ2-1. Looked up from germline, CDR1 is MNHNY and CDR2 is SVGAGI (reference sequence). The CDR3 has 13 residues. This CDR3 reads CASSQNIYNEQFF.

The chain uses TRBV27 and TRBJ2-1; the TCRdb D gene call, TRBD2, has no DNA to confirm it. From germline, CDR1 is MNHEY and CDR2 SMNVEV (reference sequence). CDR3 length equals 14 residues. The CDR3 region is CASTRTSGYNEQFF.

The chain's CDR3 is CASSQDLAGTWANVLTF. The chain uses TRBV4-3 and TRBJ2-6; TCRdb reports TRBD2, a call that lacks DNA to check it against. CDR3 length: 17 residues. Germline V gene lookup returns CDR1 LGHNA and CDR2 YSLEER.

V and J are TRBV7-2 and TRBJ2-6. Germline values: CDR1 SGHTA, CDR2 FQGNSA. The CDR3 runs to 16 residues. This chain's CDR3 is CASSLEASSGANVLTF.

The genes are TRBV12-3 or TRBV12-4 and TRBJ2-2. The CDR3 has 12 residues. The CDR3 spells CASSSGSGELFF.

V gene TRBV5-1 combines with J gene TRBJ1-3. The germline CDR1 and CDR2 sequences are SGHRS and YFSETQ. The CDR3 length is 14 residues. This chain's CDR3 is CASSLGNRGNTIYF.

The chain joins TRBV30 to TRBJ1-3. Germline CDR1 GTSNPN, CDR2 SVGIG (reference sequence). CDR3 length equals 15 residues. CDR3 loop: CASQRMGFSGNTIYF.

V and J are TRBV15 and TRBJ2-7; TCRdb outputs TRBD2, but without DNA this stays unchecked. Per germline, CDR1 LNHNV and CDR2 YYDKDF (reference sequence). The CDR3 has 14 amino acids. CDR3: CATSTGLADYEQYF.

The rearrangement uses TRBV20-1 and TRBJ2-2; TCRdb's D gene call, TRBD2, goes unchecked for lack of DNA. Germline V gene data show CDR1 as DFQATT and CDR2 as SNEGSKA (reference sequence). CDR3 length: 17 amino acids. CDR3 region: CSARDWGGDTNTGELFF.

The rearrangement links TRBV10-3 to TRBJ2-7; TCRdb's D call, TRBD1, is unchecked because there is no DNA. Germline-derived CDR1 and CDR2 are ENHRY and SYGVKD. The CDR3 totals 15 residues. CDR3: CAISESPTQGYEQYF.

The CDR3 sequence is CASSLNRWGIDTGELFF. This chain links TRBV18 with TRBJ2-2. The CDR3 consists of 17 residues. From germline, CDR1 is KGHSH and CDR2 LQKENI.

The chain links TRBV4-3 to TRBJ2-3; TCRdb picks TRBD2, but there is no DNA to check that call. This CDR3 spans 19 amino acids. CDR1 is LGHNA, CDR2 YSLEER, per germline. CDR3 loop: CASSPSSSGRAGNTDTQYF.